The 17 T cell receptor beta chains below were found in one sample sequenced in a study of T cells and copy number aberrations in small-cell lung cancer. Sequenced by immunoSEQ multiplex PCR; TCRdb stores in-frame clones only, minus some. The sample holds more than 1,500 clones; 83% are singletons and the top ten take roughly 6.6%. Specimen: normal tissue next to the tumor. These receptors were collected from a man aged 60 to 69 with small cell lung cancer.

This clone was found a few times. This sequence joins TRBV11-2 and TRBJ2-2; 8 nucleotides line up with TRBD1. There are 15 residues in the CDR3. The V segment lost 5 bases and the J segment 7 bases; nucleotides outside the gene matches: 9. CDR1 SGHAT and CDR2 FQNNGV come from the germline V gene. CDR3 nucleotide sequence: TGTGCCAGCAGCCTCGGGCAGGGGGCGTTCGGGGAGCTGTTTTTT. Encoded protein: CASSLGQGAFGELFF.

Remarks on this clone: Other nucleotide sequences from this sample produce the same CDR3. This chain connects TRBV6-5 to TRBJ1-2; 11 nucleotides align to TRBD1. J gave up 8 bases and V 7 bases, and 12 bases lay outside the gene matches. This CDR3 region has 15 residues. The germline V gene has CDR1 MNHEY and CDR2 SVGAGI. Here the CDR3 reads CASTLIGDRGEGYTF. CDR3 coding DNA: TGTGCCAGCACCTTAATAGGGGACAGGGGGGAGGGCTACACCTTC.

This clone is a singleton in its sample. The genes are TRBV10-1 and TRBJ2-1; D possibly corresponds to TRBD1 (5 bases). Germline CDR1 and CDR2: WNHNN and SYGVQD (reference sequence). The CDR3 contains 12 residues. Trimming took off 8 bases at V and 6 bases at J, with 11 bases between the two ends. CDR3 in DNA: TGCGCCAGCGGTCAGGGTCCCAATGAGCAGTTCTTC. It yields the protein CASGQGPNEQFF.

The V gene is TRBV4-1, the J gene TRBJ2-3; the D is unclear. Germline assignment: CDR1 MGHRA and CDR2 YSYEKL. The CDR3 is 15 amino acids. Trimming removed 0 bases from V and 0 bases from J, with 7 bases in between. DNA for the CDR3: TGCGCCAGCAGCCAAGATAAGCGAAGCACAGATACGCAGTATTTT. Amino acids: CASSQDKRSTDTQYF.

The chain links TRBV11-3 to TRBJ1-5; D call uncertain. The length of the CDR3 is 20 residues. V shed 2 bases and J shed 4 bases, with 27 bases lying between them. Germline-derived CDR1 and CDR2 are SGHNT and YENEEA. The CDR3 DNA follows: TGTGCCAGCAGCTTATCCCCGACGACAAGGTCCGACGGGTTGAATCAGCCCCAGCATTTT. Its translation is CASSLSPTTRSDGLNQPQHF.

This clone is judged large. The chain recombines TRBV14 with TRBJ1-1; D perhaps matches TRBD1 (5 bases). From germline, CDR1 is SGHDN and CDR2 FVKESK. Between the trimmed V and J ends, which lost 4 bases and 0 bases, there was a span of 6 bases. The CDR3 length is 13 residues. CDR3 sequence reads: CASSPTVNTEAFF. The CDR3 DNA is TGTGCCAGCAGCCCGACAGTGAACACTGAAGCTTTCTTT.

This CDR3 reads CASSYSQGSSGNTIYF. In nucleotides, the CDR3 is TGTGCCAGCAGTTACTCGCAAGGATCCTCTGGAAACACCATATATTTT. The chain is built from TRBV6-5 and TRBJ1-3, with D unresolved. Germline values: CDR1 MNHEY, CDR2 SVGAGI. CDR3 length: 16 amino acids. V dropped 0 bases and J dropped 0 bases, with 9 bases sitting between them.

This clone was counted a single time. The genes are TRBV10-2 and TRBJ2-7, with unresolved D. V lost 2 bases and J 3 bases, leaving 5 bases between the germline ends. CDR3 length: 12 residues. Germline CDR1 and CDR2: WSHSY and SAAADI. The CDR3 coding sequence is TGCGCCAGCAGTGAGGCCAACTACGAGCAGTACTTC. This gives the protein CASSEANYEQYF.

To note about this clone: One end of the junction varies from germline; a read error may be responsible. In DNA, the CDR3 is TGTGCCAGCAGCTCCCCGCCCGACTATGGCTACATCTTC. As protein: CASSSPPDYGYIF. V usage is TRBV7-3 and J usage is TRBJ1-2; D is ambiguous. Germline V gene lookup returns CDR1 SGHTA and CDR2 FQGTGA. This CDR3 is built from 13 residues. Full variable domain (rest looked up from reference TRBV7-3 and TRBJ1-2): GAGVSQTPSNKVTEKGKYVELRCDPISGHTALYWYRQSLGQGPEFLIYFQGTGAADDSGLPNDRFFAVRPEGSVSTLKIQRTERGDSAVYLCASSSPPDYGYIFGSGTRLTVV.

The chain has TRBV28 and TRBJ1-5; perhaps TRBD1 as D (6 bases). The CDR3 has 14 amino acids. The germline CDR1 and CDR2 sequences are MDHEN and SYDVKM. Deletions cut 5 bases from V and 1 base from J, with 9 bases between. The CDR3 is CASSGQSSNQPQHF. The CDR3 DNA reads TGTGCCAGCAGTGGACAGTCAAGCAATCAGCCCCAGCATTTT.

The chain links TRBV5-1 to TRBJ2-1, with D tentatively TRBD1 (5 bases). The CDR3 spans 17 residues. Germline V gene lookup returns CDR1 SGHRS and CDR2 YFSETQ. Trimming stripped 1 base from V and 0 bases from J, with 14 bases between. CDR3: CASSLRGQPSSYNEQFF. As DNA, the CDR3 is TGCGCCAGCAGCTTGAGGGGTCAGCCTAGCTCCTACAATGAGCAGTTCTTC.

V and J are TRBV30 and TRBJ1-4; D is possibly TRBD1 (5 bases). Trimming took 4 bases from V and 1 from J, leaving 7 bases between them. Germline CDR1 and CDR2: GTSNPN and SVGIG (reference sequence). The CDR3 loop spans 13 amino acids. Here the CDR3 reads CAWNRGTNEKLFF. Here the CDR3 DNA reads TGTGCCTGGAATAGGGGAACTAATGAAAAACTGTTTTTT.

The rearrangement joins TRBV5-5 to TRBJ2-2, with 12 bases fitting TRBD1. Germline V gene sequence: CDR1 SGHKS, CDR2 YYEKEE (reference sequence). The CDR3 is 18 amino acids. The V segment lost 0 bases and the J segment 0 bases; nucleotides outside the gene matches: 3. CDR3 protein: CASSLEGQGAANTGELFF. CDR3 sequence (DNA): TGTGCCAGCAGCTTGGAGGGACAGGGGGCCGCGAACACCGGGGAGCTGTTTTTT.

V usage is TRBV9 and J usage is TRBJ1-1; 9 bases agree with TRBD1. The germline V gene has CDR1 SGDLS and CDR2 YYNGEE. CDR3 length: 18 residues. The trim removed 4 bases at V and 0 bases at J, leaving 13 bases unmatched. DNA of the CDR3: TGTGCCAGCAGCCCCCATAGGGACAGGGAAAGTATGAACACTGAAGCTTTCTTT. Its protein is CASSPHRDRESMNTEAFF. The whole variable domain, remainder taken from reference TRBV9 and TRBJ1-1, is DSGVTQTPKHLITATGQRVTLRCSPRSGDLSVYWYQQSLDQGLQFLIQYYNGEERAKGNILERFSAQQFPDLHSELNLSSLELGDSALYFCASSPHRDRESMNTEAFFGQGTRLTVV.

This chain uses TRBV19 with TRBJ2-7, with 10 nucleotides matching TRBD2. J was trimmed by 0 bases and V by 8 bases; bases with no gene match: 7. CDR1 is LNHDA, CDR2 SQIVND, per germline (reference sequence). CDR3 size: 15 residues. In DNA, the CDR3 is TGTGCCAGTCGAACCACTAGCGGGAACTCCTACGAGCAGTACTTC. It encodes CASRTTSGNSYEQYF.

This chain uses TRBV30 with TRBJ2-1; unclear D gene. The germline V gene has CDR1 GTSNPN and CDR2 SVGIG (reference sequence). V gave up 1 base and J gave up 2 bases, with 6 bases separating them. The CDR3 consists of 13 residues. The chain's CDR3 is CAWSASAYNEQFF. The CDR3 nucleotides are TGTGCCTGGAGTGCTTCTGCCTACAATGAGCAGTTCTTC.

CDR3: CASSIDQGLYQPQHF. CDR3 in DNA: TGTGCCAGTAGTATAGATCAGGGGTTATATCAGCCCCAGCATTTT. The chain couples TRBV19 to TRBJ1-5; maybe TRBD1 (6 bases). V lost 0 bases to trimming and J lost 5 bases, with 11 bases between them. CDR3 length: 15 residues. Looked up from germline, CDR1 is LNHDA and CDR2 is SQIVND (reference sequence).